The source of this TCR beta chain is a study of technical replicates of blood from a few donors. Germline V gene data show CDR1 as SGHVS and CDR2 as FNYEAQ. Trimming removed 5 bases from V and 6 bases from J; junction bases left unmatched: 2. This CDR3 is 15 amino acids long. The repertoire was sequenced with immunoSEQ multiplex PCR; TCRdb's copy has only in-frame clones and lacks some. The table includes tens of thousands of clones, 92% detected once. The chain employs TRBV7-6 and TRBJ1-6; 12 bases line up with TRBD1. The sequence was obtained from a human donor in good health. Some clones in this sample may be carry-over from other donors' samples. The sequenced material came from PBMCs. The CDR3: CASSRGQGANSPLHF. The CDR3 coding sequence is TGTGCCAGCAGCCGGGGACAGGGGGCTAATTCACCCCTCCACTTT.